This T cell receptor beta chain emerged from a study of blood T cell repertoires in COVID-19. Study as a whole: Sources were T cells, B-cell-depleted T cells, or PBMCs; the material itself was cDNA or gDNA.

Germline lookup yields CDR1 KGHDR and CDR2 SFDVKD. The CDR3 totals 13 residues. Trimming left V 7 bases short and J 9 bases short, with 15 bases between. Source study methods: Quantification of nucleated cells was approximated via reference gene primer amplification. Data came from immunoSEQ multiplex PCR; TCRdb stores just in-frame clones and leaves some out. The DNA was the basis for D and trimming; V, J and clone size are from that table. Among 200,000 or so clones, 87% were seen once, and the ten largest hold under 14%. Assignment of participants to cohorts was predicated upon participant-reported clinical history.

Sample: PBMCs or T cells enriched from blood (not recorded which). The chain combines TRBV24-1 with TRBJ2-1, with D perhaps TRBD2 (6 bases). This TCR came from a man aged 25 to 40 who had recovered from COVID-19. The CDR3 nucleotides read TGTGCCACCAGGAGCCCTATGGGGGGTGAGCAGTTCTTC. Its translation is CATRSPMGGEQFF.